Included here is one T cell receptor (beta chain) sequence, with context. Its antigen is not identified. Trimming stripped 4 bases from V and 0 bases from J, with 7 bases between. CDR1 is SGHNT, CDR2 YENEEA, per germline. The CDR3 covers 14 residues. The data are from a study of shared clonotypes between healthy human individuals. Overall study results and limits: Few donors limited the genetic and exposure-history diversity represented.

Every contributor of samples was a Caucasian grown-up residing in Nashville, Tennessee. Profiled with immunoSEQ multiplex PCR; TCRdb holds only in-frame clones, not every one. The profile shows about 1.5 million clones, about 98% of them singletons. The receptor was derived from a young man in good health. The chain combines TRBV11-3 with TRBJ2-1; D not certain. Sample: naive CD4+ T cells sorted from blood. Subset denoted: CD45RA+ positively selected. The DNA of the CDR3 is TGTGCCAGCAGCTCATTGAGCTCCTACAATGAGCAGTTCTTC. It encodes CASSSLSSYNEQFF.